One and the same sample provided the 18 T cell receptor beta chains below, sequenced in a study of cytomegalovirus exposure and HLA in healthy donors. Both 60 Vbeta primers and 13 Jbeta primers went into the PCR. Produced via immunoSEQ multiplex PCR; TCRdb's table is partial and in-frame only. The repertoire consists of about 150,000 clones, with 60% to 85% occurring once and the leading ten covering around 3%. The sample taken for sequencing was PBMCs. Every receptor here comes from a man aged 40-49 years in good health and CMV-seropositive.

The genes are TRBV11-1 and TRBJ2-7, with TRBD1 matching 11 bases. Germline loops: CDR1 SGHAT, CDR2 FQDESV (reference sequence). This CDR3 has 14 residues. The trim removed 4 bases at V and 2 bases at J, leaving 1 base unmatched. In DNA, the CDR3 is TGTGCCAGCAGCTCGGACAGGGGGCCCTACGAGCAGTACTTC. It encodes CASSSDRGPYEQYF.

The rearrangement joins TRBV6-5 to TRBJ2-7, with 7 bases matching TRBD2. Germline CDR1 and CDR2: MNHEY and SVGAGI. Trimming took 2 bases from V and 4 from J; bases not matched to a gene: 5. The CDR3 consists of 14 residues. The CDR3 sequence is CASSYRLAGYEQYF. As DNA, the CDR3 is TGTGCCAGCAGTTACCGATTAGCGGGTTACGAGCAGTACTTC.

The chain carries TRBV6-5 and TRBJ2-3, with 7 bases fitting TRBD1. Germline values: CDR1 MNHEY, CDR2 SVGAGI. The junction had 4 bases not matched to a gene; V was cut back by 7 bases and J by 0 bases. The CDR3 has 14 residues. The CDR3: CASKTGFSTDTQYF. CDR3 bases: TGTGCCAGCAAGACAGGGTTTAGCACAGATACGCAGTATTTT.

For the CDR3, the DNA is TGCGCCAGCAGCTATGACAGCAACACCGGGGAGCTGTTTTTT. Translated: CASSYDSNTGELFF. This chain connects TRBV5-1 to TRBJ2-2, with a possible D match to TRBD1 (5 bases). CDR3 length equals 14 residues. The V gene's germline CDR1 is SGHRS and CDR2 YFSETQ. Trimming took off 3 bases at V and 2 bases at J, with 8 bases between the two ends.

The J gene is TRBJ1-1, the V gene TRBV7-8, with 9 positions matching TRBD1. This CDR3 region has 16 residues. Germline V lookup: CDR1 SGHVS, CDR2 FQNEAQ. V dropped 2 bases and J dropped 1; count of bases not matched to a gene: 5. In nucleotides, the CDR3 is TGTGCCAGCAGCTTACTGAAGGGACAGGGGAACACTGAAGCTTTCTTT. As protein: CASSLLKGQGNTEAFF.

This clone has just one count. The chain employs TRBV27 and TRBJ2-7, with 11 nucleotides matching TRBD1. The CDR3 runs to 15 residues. V gave up 4 bases and J gave up 3 bases; unmatched junction bases: 5. The germline V gene has CDR1 MNHEY and CDR2 SMNVEV (reference sequence). As DNA, the CDR3 is TGTGCCAGCAGTTCACTGGGGACAGGGGGCTACGAGCAGTACTTC. Its protein is CASSSLGTGGYEQYF.

The chain joins TRBV7-5 to TRBJ2-5; the D segment call TRBD1 is taken from the table without a DNA check. TRBV7-5 is deemed a pseudogene. This CDR3 comprises 13 residues. This chain's CDR3 is CARPSGRGETQYF. CDR3 bases: TGTGCCAGACCCTCTGGCAGGGGAGAGACCCAGTACTTC.

The genes are TRBV7-3 and TRBJ2-1; TRBD2 agrees at 10 bases. The CDR3 sequence is 15 residues long. CDR1 SGHTA and CDR2 FQGTGA come from the germline V gene. The ends lost 4 bases at V and 3 bases at J; junction bases unmatched: 3. The CDR3 sequence: CASSSGTSVYNEQFF. CDR3 nucleotide sequence: TGTGCCAGCAGCTCCGGGACTAGCGTCTACAATGAGCAGTTCTTC.

A few counts support this clone. Other nucleotide sequences from this sample produce the same CDR3. The chain employs TRBV6-5 and TRBJ1-5, with no clear D. The V gene lost 0 bases and the J gene lost 0 bases, with 3 bases spanning the gap. Per germline, CDR1 MNHEY and CDR2 SVGAGI. CDR3 length equals 14 residues. CDR3 sequence reads: CASSYSYSNQPQHF. The CDR3 nucleotides are TGTGCCAGCAGTTACTCCTATAGCAATCAGCCCCAGCATTTT.

V is TRBV7-9 and J is TRBJ2-7; TRBD2 matches at 10 bases. Per the germline V gene, CDR1 is SEHNR and CDR2 is FQNEAQ (reference sequence). The CDR3 is 15 residues long. Unmatched junction bases numbered 9, after V lost 6 bases and J lost 4 bases. The CDR3 sequence is CASRSTTSGKYEQYF. CDR3 nucleotides: TGTGCCAGCAGATCTACAACTAGCGGGAAGTACGAGCAGTACTTC. The complete variable domain, with remaining parts taken from reference TRBV7-9 and TRBJ2-7, reads DTGVSQNPRHKITKRGQNVTFRCDPISEHNRLYWYRQTLGQGPEFLTYFQNEAQLEKSRLLSDRFSAERPKGSFSTLEIQRTEQGDSAMYLCASRSTTSGKYEQYFGPGTRLTVT.

The chain uses TRBV29-1 and TRBJ1-1; D possibly corresponds to TRBD1 (6 bases). The CDR3 has 14 amino acids. Germline-derived CDR1 and CDR2 are SQVTM and ANQGSEA. V lost 3 bases to trimming and J lost 6 bases, with 17 bases between them. In DNA, the CDR3 is TGCAGCGTTGATAAGTCAGGGGATTTAGCTGAAGCTTTCTTT. This gives the protein CSVDKSGDLAEAFF.

The V call is TRBV29-1, the J call TRBJ1-4; a possible D gene is TRBD1 (5 bases). Per the germline V gene, CDR1 is SQVTM and CDR2 is ANQGSEA. This CDR3 has 13 amino acids. V lost 2 bases to trimming and J lost 7 bases, with 11 bases between them. The CDR3 loop is CSVEFDSTEKLFF. In nucleotides, the CDR3 is TGCAGCGTTGAATTTGACAGCACTGAAAAACTGTTTTTT.

The DNA for the CDR3 is TGTGCCAGCAGATTGACAGTCCGGACTGAAGCTTTCTTT. Translating it yields CASRLTVRTEAFF. This chain uses TRBV7-2 with TRBJ1-1; a weak D match, TRBD1 (5 bases). The CDR3 contains 13 residues. Germline assignment: CDR1 SGHTA and CDR2 FQGNSA. V lost 6 bases, J lost 5 bases, and 13 bases lay in between.

The CDR3 nucleotides are TGTGCCTGGGGGACAGGCTTGGGGAGACCCCTCCACTTT. It translates to CAWGTGLGRPLHF. The rearrangement joins TRBV30 to TRBJ1-6; 8 bases align to TRBD1. Trimming removed 5 bases from V and 12 bases from J; junction bases left unmatched: 9. CDR3 size: 13 residues. The germline V gene encodes CDR1 GTSNPN and CDR2 SVGIG (reference sequence).

This clone has just one count. The chain has TRBV7-3 and TRBJ1-2, with 12 bases fitting TRBD1. With V trimmed by 2 bases and J by 4 bases, 2 bases remained unmatched. The CDR3 length is 15 residues. In germline, CDR1 is SGHTA, CDR2 FQGTGA. The CDR3 DNA sequence: TGTGCCAGCAGCTTAGGGACAGGGGGCGTCTATGGCTACACCTTC. Its translation: CASSLGTGGVYGYTF.

The chain recombines TRBV28 with TRBJ1-4; D possibly corresponds to TRBD1 (6 bases). Germline V CDR1 and CDR2: MDHEN, SYDVKM. Trimming took off 5 bases at V and 0 bases at J, with 10 bases between the two ends. The CDR3 has 15 amino acids. The CDR3 nucleotides are TGTGCCAGCAGTCGGACAGAAGCAACTAATGAAAAACTGTTTTTT. Translated: CASSRTEATNEKLFF. The whole variable domain, filled in from reference TRBV28 and TRBJ1-4, reads DVKVTQSSRYLVKRTGEKVFLECVQDMDHENMFWYRQDPGLGLRLIYFSYDVKMKEKGDIPEGYSVSREKKERFSLILESASTNQTSMYLCASSRTEATNEKLFFGSGTQLSVL.

For this clone: The same CDR3 can be traced to other DNA sequences in this sample. The chain links TRBV6-1 to TRBJ1-1, with TRBD1 identical over 8 bases. The junction had 5 bases not matched to a gene; V was cut back by 4 bases and J by 1 base. CDR3 length: 15 amino acids. Per germline, CDR1 MNHNS and CDR2 SASEGT. The CDR3 region is CASSVVGTGNTEAFF. Here the CDR3 DNA reads TGTGCCAGCAGTGTCGTAGGGACAGGGAACACTGAAGCTTTCTTT.

A single count supports this clone. V is TRBV7-2 and J is TRBJ2-2, with TRBD1 identical over 8 bases. The V gene end was trimmed by 4 bases and the J gene end by 6 bases; junction bases not matched to a gene: 1. CDR3 length equals 13 residues. Per the germline V gene, CDR1 is SGHTA and CDR2 is FQGNSA. CDR3 in amino acids: CASSSQGAGELFF. The CDR3 DNA follows: TGTGCCAGCAGCTCACAGGGGGCCGGGGAGCTGTTTTTT.